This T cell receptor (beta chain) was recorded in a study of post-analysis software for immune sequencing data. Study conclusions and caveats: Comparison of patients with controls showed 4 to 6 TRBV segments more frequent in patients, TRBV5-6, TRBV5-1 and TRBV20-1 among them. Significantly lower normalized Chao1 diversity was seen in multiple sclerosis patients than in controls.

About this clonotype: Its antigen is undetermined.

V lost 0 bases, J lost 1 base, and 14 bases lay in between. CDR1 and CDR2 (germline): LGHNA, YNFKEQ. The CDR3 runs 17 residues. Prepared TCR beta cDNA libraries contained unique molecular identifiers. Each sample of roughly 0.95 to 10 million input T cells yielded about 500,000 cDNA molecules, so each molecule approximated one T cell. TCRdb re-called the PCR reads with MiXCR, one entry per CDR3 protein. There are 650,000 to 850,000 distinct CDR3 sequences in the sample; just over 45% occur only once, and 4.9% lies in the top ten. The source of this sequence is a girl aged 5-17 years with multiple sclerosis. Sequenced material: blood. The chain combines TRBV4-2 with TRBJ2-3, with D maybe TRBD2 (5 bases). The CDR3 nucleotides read TGTGCCAGCAGCCAAGAAATCTTGCAGAGGGGCACAGATACGCAGTATTTT. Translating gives CASSQEILQRGTDTQYF.